A selection of T cell receptor beta chains follows, all from one sample in a study of graft-versus-host responses after intestinal transplantation. Measured with immunoSEQ multiplex PCR; TCRdb has only the in-frame clones, and not every one. The sample holds over 85,000 clones; around 93% are singletons and the top ten take more than 0.15%. No cognate antigen is known for these TCRs. Sequences were derived from unstimulated CD4+ T cells sorted from spleen or lymph node cells, sampled before transplant. All receptors come from a human donor who was the organ donor for an intestinal transplant. Both conserved end residues are part of each CDR3. The order of the fields is clone size, J gene, V gene, D gene, CDR3 DNA, CDR3 protein. D genes are given only for firm matches. Clone size is not always given. Where it is, it says once, few, many or a class for expanded clones.

>-|TRBJ2-7|TRBV6-6|TRBD1
TGTGCCAGCAGTCCCCTGACAGGGATATCCTACGAGCAGTACTTC
CASSPLTGISYEQYF
>-|TRBJ1-2|TRBV11-3|TRBD1
TGTGCCAGCAGCCCCGGACAGGGGAATGGCTACACCTTC
CASSPGQGNGYTF
>-|TRBJ1-1|TRBV29-1|-
TGCAGCGTTGACTTCCCAGGGCGGGCTGAAGCTTTCTTT
CSVDFPGRAEAFF
>-|TRBJ1-5|TRBV10-3|-
TGTGCCACCACGGAGGGGTGGGGCAATCAGCCCCAGCATTTT
CATTEGWGNQPQHF
>-|TRBJ1-6|TRBV2|-
TGTGCCAGCAGTGAAGTGGGGGGGAATTCACCCCTCCACTTT
CASSEVGGNSPLHF
>once|TRBJ1-3|TRBV5-8|-
TGTGCCAGCAGCTTGGGCAGCGGCTCTGGAAACACCATATATTTT
CASSLGSGSGNTIYF
>-|TRBJ2-7|TRBV10-3|TRBD2
TGTGCCATCAGTGAGTCGAATCTCGGGGGGGCGGACGAGCAGTACTTC
CAISESNLGGADEQYF
>-|TRBJ1-5|TRBV28|-
TGTGCCAGCGGATCTTATCAGCCCCAGCATTTT
CASGSYQPQHF
>-|TRBJ2-7|TRBV5-6|-
TGTGCCAGCAGCTTGACCAGGGGTGCTTCCTACGAGCAGTACTTC
CASSLTRGASYEQYF
>-|TRBJ2-3|TRBV5-1|TRBD2
TGCGCCAGCAGCCGAAGACTAGCGGGGCAAGACACAGATACGCAGTATTTT
CASSRRLAGQDTDTQYF
>-|TRBJ2-5|TRBV11-2|TRBD2
TGTGCCAGCAGCTTCGGTAGCGGGGGAAGGGAGACCCAGTACTTC
CASSFGSGGRETQYF
>-|TRBJ1-5|TRBV7-2|TRBD1
TGTGCCAGCAGACGGGACAGGCTCGATCAGCCCCAGCATTTT
CASRRDRLDQPQHF
>-|TRBJ1-6|TRBV28|-
TGTGCCAGCAGTGCGACGGGGGGCTCCTATAATTCACCCCTCCACTTT
CASSATGGSYNSPLHF
>-|TRBJ2-1|TRBV7-6|TRBD2
TGTGCCAGCAGCTGGGGCCGGACTAGCGGGGGAAATGAGCAGTTCTTC
CASSWGRTSGGNEQFF
>-|TRBJ2-3|TRBV7-2|-
TGTGCCAGCAGCCGGACTTATCTCACAGATACGCAGTATTTT
CASSRTYLTDTQYF
>-|TRBJ2-5|TRBV5-8|-
TGTGCCAGCAGCTTGAGTTTAGGGGCGTACGAGACCCAGTACTTC
CASSLSLGAYETQYF
>-|TRBJ1-5|TRBV5-4|-
TGTGCCAGCAGCCAAGTTAAGGGGCAGGGCAATCAGCCCCAGCATTTT
CASSQVKGQGNQPQHF
>-|TRBJ1-4|TRBV19|-
TGTGCCAGTACTGGACAGACTAGAGAAAAACTGTTTTTT
CASTGQTREKLFF
>-|TRBJ2-3|TRBV5-4|TRBD2
TGTGCCAGCAGCTTGGTACCGGGGGGGATCACAGATACGCAGTATTTT
CASSLVPGGITDTQYF
>-|TRBJ1-2|TRBV6-1|TRBD1
TGTGCCAGCAGCAAAAAATCCGGGACAGGGTATGGCTACACCTTC
CASSKKSGTGYGYTF
>-|TRBJ2-1|TRBV4-1|TRBD2
TGCGCCAGCAGCCAAGCTCTAGCGGGGGAGCAGTTCTTC
CASSQALAGEQFF
>-|TRBJ2-1|TRBV27|-
TGTGCCAGCAGACTCTCACAGAGTAGTTACAATGAGCAGTTCTTC
CASRLSQSSYNEQFF
>-|TRBJ1-3|TRBV7-2|-
TGTGCCAGCAGTACCCTGAGAAACACCATATATTTT
CASSTLRNTIYF
>once|TRBJ2-2|TRBV7-3|TRBD2
TGTGCCAGCAGGCGGGGGAGCAACACCGGGGAGCTGTTTTTT
CASRRGSNTGELFF
>-|TRBJ1-1|TRBV5-1|-
TGCGCCAGCAGCTTGGGGGGGAACACTGAAGCTTTCTTT
CASSLGGNTEAFF
>-|TRBJ2-5|TRBV6-1|-
TGTGCCAGCAGCCGCCCGAGGGAGACCCAGTACTTC
CASSRPRETQYF
>-|TRBJ1-5|TRBV19|TRBD1
TGTGCCAGTAGGGACAGGGTATCGTCCCAGCATTTT
CASRDRVSSQHF
>few|TRBJ1-2|TRBV7-3|-
TGTGCCAGCAGCCCCCGCCCCCAGGGTACGGATGGCTACACCTTC
CASSPRPQGTDGYTF
>few|TRBJ1-6|TRBV28|-
TGTGCCAGCGCGGGAAGGGGGGGGCGCCTCTATAATTCACCCCTCCACTTT
CASAGRGGRLYNSPLHF
>-|TRBJ2-7|TRBV5-6|TRBD1
TGTGCCAGCAGCTTGATCGACAGGGATCTCCCTGGGCAGTACTTC
CASSLIDRDLPGQYF
>once|TRBJ1-6|TRBV6-5|-
TGTGCCAGCAGTGAAACAAATTCACCCCTCCACTTT
CASSETNSPLHF